These 10 T cell receptor beta chains came from one sample sequenced in a study of PD-1 blockade in classical Hodgkin lymphoma. Each and every patient relapsed after autologous stem cell transplantation, and patients got differing brentuximab vedotin exposure. Purified CD4+ T cells were obtained from thawed PBMCs through magnetic negative selection. Assay: immunoSEQ multiplex PCR; the TCRdb copy retains only in-frame clones and omits some. The profile shows around 13,000 clones, under 90% of them singletons. The starting material was CD4+ T cells from blood, obtained at baseline. These receptors all stem from a human donor with classical Hodgkin lymphoma.

This clone was seen a single time. V gene TRBV18 combines with J gene TRBJ1-1; D is unresolved. Trimming shortened V by 3 bases and J by 4 bases, and 12 bases separated the two germline ends. CDR3 length: 14 residues. From germline, CDR1 is KGHSH and CDR2 LQKENI. CDR3 nucleotide sequence: TGTGCCAGCTCACCGACGGAGGTTGTCACTGAAGCTTTCTTT. Residues: CASSPTEVVTEAFF.

V is TRBV7-7 and J is TRBJ2-5; 7 positions agree with TRBD1. Germline trimming cut 5 bases from V and 4 bases from J; bases unmatched to any gene: 4. The CDR3 length is 13 residues. CDR1 and CDR2 from the germline V gene are SSHAT and FNYEAQ (reference sequence). CDR3 sequence reads: CASSPTGVETQYF. CDR3 in DNA: TGTGCCAGCAGCCCAACAGGGGTAGAGACCCAGTACTTC.

This rearrangement joins TRBV27 to TRBJ2-5; 7 bases map to TRBD1. V lost 8 bases and J lost 4; bases outside the gene matches: 7. There are 13 residues in the CDR3. From germline, CDR1 is MNHEY and CDR2 SMNVEV (reference sequence). The CDR3 nucleotides read TGTGCCAGCGGGAGACAGGGCCCAGAGACCCAGTACTTC. Its protein is CASGRQGPETQYF.

This chain connects TRBV30 to TRBJ2-4; D could derive from TRBD1 or TRBD2 (5 bases each). The CDR3 length is 13 residues. Germline-derived CDR1 and CDR2 are GTSNPN and SVGIG (reference sequence). V was trimmed by 4 bases and J by 6 bases, leaving 13 bases between them. CDR3 loop: CAWMGWDPNIQYF. As DNA, the CDR3 is TGTGCCTGGATGGGATGGGACCCAAACATTCAGTACTTC.

The genes are TRBV28 and TRBJ1-5, with a possible D match to TRBD1 (6 bases). V lost 6 bases and J 2 bases, leaving 17 bases between the germline ends. The germline gives CDR1 MDHEN, CDR2 SYDVKM. The CDR3 is 16 residues long. The CDR3 spells CASRPPWGHGNQPQHF. CDR3 coding DNA: TGTGCCAGCAGACCCCCTTGGGGACACGGCAATCAGCCCCAGCATTTT. Together with reference TRBV28 and TRBJ1-5, the CDR3 gives the full variable domain: DVKVTQSSRYLVKRTGEKVFLECVQDMDHENMFWYRQDPGLGLRLIYFSYDVKMKEKGDIPEGYSVSREKKERFSLILESASTNQTSMYLCASRPPWGHGNQPQHFGDGTRLSIL.

The rearrangement links TRBV5-8 to TRBJ1-5; TRBD1 matches at 9 bases. Germline assignment: CDR1 SGHTS and CDR2 YDEGEE. V lost 4 bases to trimming and J lost 5 bases; unmatched junction nucleotides: 7. The CDR3 is 15 amino acids. The CDR3 loop is CASSPGTGYDQPQHF. The CDR3 DNA reads TGTGCCAGCAGCCCCGGGACAGGGTATGATCAGCCCCAGCATTTT.

The gene calls are TRBV5-5 and TRBJ1-2; D possibly corresponds to TRBD1 (5 bases). Germline V gene lookup returns CDR1 SGHKS and CDR2 YYEKEE (reference sequence). This CDR3 has 15 residues. The germline V and J ends were trimmed by 1 base and 8 bases, with 18 bases remaining between them. The chain's CDR3 is CASSLWGSGSSGYTF. DNA for the CDR3: TGTGCCAGCAGCTTGTGGGGCTCCGGGAGCTCAGGCTACACCTTC.

CDR3 in DNA: TGTGCCAGCTCACGACTAGCGGGATCCAATGAGCAGTTCTTC. This encodes CASSRLAGSNEQFF. V gene TRBV18 combines with J gene TRBJ2-1; TRBD2 agrees at 11 bases. CDR1 is KGHSH, CDR2 LQKENI, per germline. The CDR3 has 14 amino acids. V lost 4 bases and J lost 6; bases outside the gene matches: 2.

V is TRBV4-2 and J is TRBJ1-6, with D possibly being TRBD1 (5 bases). Trimming removed 4 bases from V and 0 bases from J, with 10 bases in between. The CDR3 contains 16 residues. CDR1 is LGHNA, CDR2 YNFKEQ, per germline. This chain's CDR3 is CASSPEGHSYNSPLHF. The CDR3 DNA is TGTGCCAGCAGCCCAGAGGGGCACTCCTATAATTCACCCCTCCACTTT.

The chain carries TRBV5-1 and TRBJ2-5, with TRBD1 matching 10 bases. Gene TRBJ2-7 matches the end of the DNA better, so the J call may be wrong. The germline CDR1 and CDR2 sequences are SGHRS and YFSETQ. This CDR3 comprises 15 residues. The CDR3 is CASSFSGQGFYEQYF. CDR3 DNA sequence: TGCGCCAGCAGCTTCTCGGGACAGGGGTTCTACGAGCAGTACTTC.